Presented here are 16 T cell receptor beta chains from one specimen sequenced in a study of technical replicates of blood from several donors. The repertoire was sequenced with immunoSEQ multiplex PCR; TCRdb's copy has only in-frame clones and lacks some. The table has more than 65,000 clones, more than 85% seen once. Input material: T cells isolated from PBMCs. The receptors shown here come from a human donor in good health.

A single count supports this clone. For the CDR3, the DNA is TGTGCCAGCAGCTCCTCGCCACAGGTGGCCAGCAATCAGCCCCAGCATTTT. Translation gives CASSSSPQVASNQPQHF. This chain connects TRBV7-8 to TRBJ1-5; D possibly corresponds to TRBD1 (5 bases). Per germline, CDR1 SGHVS and CDR2 FQNEAQ. This CDR3 contains 17 residues. V was clipped by 4 bases and J by 1 base, with 17 bases between them.

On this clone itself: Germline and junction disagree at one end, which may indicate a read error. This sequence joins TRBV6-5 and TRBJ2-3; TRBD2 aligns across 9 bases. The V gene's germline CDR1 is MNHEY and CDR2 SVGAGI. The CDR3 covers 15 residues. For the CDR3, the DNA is TGTGCCAGCAGTTACTCACTAGTAGCGGGAGATTCGCAGTATTTT. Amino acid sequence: CASSYSLVAGDSQYF.

CDR3 nucleotides: TGCAGCGTTGAACAGTCCCCCTACGAGCAGTACTTC. As protein: CSVEQSPYEQYF. The chain is built from TRBV29-1 and TRBJ2-7, with D uncertain. Germline values: CDR1 SQVTM, CDR2 ANQGSEA. CDR3 length equals 12 residues. Trimming shortened V by 2 bases and J by 2 bases, and 7 bases separated the two germline ends.

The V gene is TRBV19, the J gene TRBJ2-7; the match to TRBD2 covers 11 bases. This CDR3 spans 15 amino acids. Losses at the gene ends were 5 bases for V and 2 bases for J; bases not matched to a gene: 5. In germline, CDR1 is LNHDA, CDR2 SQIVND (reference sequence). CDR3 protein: CASSFKTSGTYEQYF. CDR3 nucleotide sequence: TGTGCCAGTAGTTTCAAGACTAGCGGGACCTACGAGCAGTACTTC.

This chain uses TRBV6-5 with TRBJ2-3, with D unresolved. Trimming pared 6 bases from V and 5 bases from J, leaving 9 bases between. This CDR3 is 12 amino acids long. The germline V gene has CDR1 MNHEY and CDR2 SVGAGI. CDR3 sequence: CASRALGDTQYF. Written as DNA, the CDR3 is TGTGCCAGCAGGGCCCTTGGAGATACGCAGTATTTT.

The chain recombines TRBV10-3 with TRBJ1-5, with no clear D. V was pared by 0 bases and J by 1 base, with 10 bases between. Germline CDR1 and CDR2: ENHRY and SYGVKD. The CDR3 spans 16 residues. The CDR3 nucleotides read TGTGCCATCAGTGAGTCGAATCGAGGGAGCAATCAGCCCCAGCATTTT. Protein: CAISESNRGSNQPQHF.

For the CDR3, the DNA is TGTGCCATCAGTGAGTCGAAGCGGCCCACAGATACGCAGTATTTT. Its protein product is CAISESKRPTDTQYF. This chain links TRBV10-3 with TRBJ2-3; a possible D gene is TRBD2 (5 bases). Germline V gene lookup returns CDR1 ENHRY and CDR2 SYGVKD. The V gene lost 0 bases and the J gene lost 2 bases, with 9 bases spanning the gap. The CDR3 loop spans 15 amino acids.

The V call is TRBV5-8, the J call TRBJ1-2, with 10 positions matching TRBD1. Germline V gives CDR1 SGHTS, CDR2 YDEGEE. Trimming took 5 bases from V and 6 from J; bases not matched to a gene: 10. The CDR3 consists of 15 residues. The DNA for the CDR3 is TGTGCCAGCAGTTCCCCCGGGACAGGGGTTGATGGCTACACCTTC. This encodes CASSSPGTGVDGYTF.

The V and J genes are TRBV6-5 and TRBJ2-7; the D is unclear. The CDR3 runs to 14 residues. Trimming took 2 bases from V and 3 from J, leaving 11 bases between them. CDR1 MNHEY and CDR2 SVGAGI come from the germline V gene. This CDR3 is CASSYRAPVYEQYF. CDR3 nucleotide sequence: TGTGCCAGCAGTTACCGTGCCCCAGTCTACGAGCAGTACTTC.

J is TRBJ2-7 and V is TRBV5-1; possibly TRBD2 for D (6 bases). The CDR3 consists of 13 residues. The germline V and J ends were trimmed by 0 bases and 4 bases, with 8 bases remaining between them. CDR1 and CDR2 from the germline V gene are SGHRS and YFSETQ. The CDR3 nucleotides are TGCGCCAGCAGCTTGGTAGGGACTTACGAGCAGTACTTC. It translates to CASSLVGTYEQYF.

CDR3 protein: CASSEMETGYTGELFF. In nucleotides, the CDR3 is TGTGCCAGCAGTGAAATGGAGACAGGGTACACCGGGGAGCTGTTTTTT. The chain has TRBV6-1 and TRBJ2-2, with 7 bases fitting TRBD1. Germline CDR1 is MNHNS and CDR2 is SASEGT. After removal of 2 bases from V and 3 bases from J, the junction contained 6 bases not matched to a gene. CDR3 length: 16 amino acids.

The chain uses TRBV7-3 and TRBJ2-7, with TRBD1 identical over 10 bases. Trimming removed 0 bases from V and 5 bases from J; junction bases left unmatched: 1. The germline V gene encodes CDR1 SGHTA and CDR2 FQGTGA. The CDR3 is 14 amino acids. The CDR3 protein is CASSLTGQGHEQYF. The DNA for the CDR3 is TGTGCCAGCAGCTTAACGGGACAGGGGCACGAGCAGTACTTC.

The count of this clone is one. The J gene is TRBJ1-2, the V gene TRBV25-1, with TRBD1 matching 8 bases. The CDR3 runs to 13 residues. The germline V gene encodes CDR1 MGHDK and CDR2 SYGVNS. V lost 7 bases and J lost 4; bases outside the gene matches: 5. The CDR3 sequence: CASTGGTGYGYTF. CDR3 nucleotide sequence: TGTGCCAGCACCGGGGGGACAGGCTATGGCTACACCTTC.

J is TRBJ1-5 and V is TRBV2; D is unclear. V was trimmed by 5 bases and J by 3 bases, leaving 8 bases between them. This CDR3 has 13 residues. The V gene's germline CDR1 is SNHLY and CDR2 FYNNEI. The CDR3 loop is CASSQAPNQPQHF. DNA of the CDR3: TGTGCCAGCAGTCAGGCGCCCAATCAGCCCCAGCATTTT. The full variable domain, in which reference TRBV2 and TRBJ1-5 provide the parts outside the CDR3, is EPEVTQTPSHQVTQMGQEVILRCVPISNHLYFYWYRQILGQKVEFLVSFYNNEISEKSEIFDDQFSVERPDGSNFTLKIRSTKLEDSAMYFCASSQAPNQPQHFGDGTRLSIL.

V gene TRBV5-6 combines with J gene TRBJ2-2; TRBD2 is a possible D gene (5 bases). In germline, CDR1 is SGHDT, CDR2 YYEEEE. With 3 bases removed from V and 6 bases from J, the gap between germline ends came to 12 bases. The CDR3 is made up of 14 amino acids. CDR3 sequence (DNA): TGTGCCAGCAGCTACCGCCCGGGGTCCGGGGAGCTGTTTTTT. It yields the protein CASSYRPGSGELFF.

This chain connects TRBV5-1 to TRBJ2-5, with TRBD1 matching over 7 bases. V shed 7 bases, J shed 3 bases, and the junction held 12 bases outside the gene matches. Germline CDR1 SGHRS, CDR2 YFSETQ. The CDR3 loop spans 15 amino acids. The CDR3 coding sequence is TGCGCCAGCGAGACAGGGCCCGGTCCAAAAGAGACCCAGTACTTC. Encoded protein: CASETGPGPKETQYF.